This T cell receptor beta chain came from a study of Tregs in tolerant kidney transplant recipients. TCRdb's copy holds only in-frame clones and misses some; the assay was immunoSEQ multiplex PCR. The sample holds 200,000 to 300,000 clones, about four fifths seen once. As for this clone: Its matching antigen is unknown. This specimen includes other DNA sequences encoding the same CDR3.

Overall study findings and caveats: Validation in larger populations is needed because few patients were studied.

This sequence was found in a human donor in good health. The sample consisted of CD4+ T cells from blood.

Written as DNA, the CDR3 is TGTGCCAGCAGCTCGGGACAGGGCTATGGCTACACCTTC. Protein: CASSSGQGYGYTF. The gene calls are TRBV7-2 and TRBJ1-2, with 9 positions matching TRBD1. With V trimmed by 4 bases and J by 4 bases, 1 base remained unmatched. This CDR3 is 13 amino acids long. CDR1 is SGHTA, CDR2 FQGNSA, per germline.